The clone carrying this T cell receptor beta chain appeared once. Clones were sequenced by immunoSEQ multiplex PCR, and TCRdb holds only the in-frame ones, with some missing. The repertoire holds about 29,000 clones, approximately 95% seen once, with 4.9% in the top ten. Adolescents were screened for latent TB by skin test and IGRA. This record belongs to a study of T cells in tuberculosis. The sequence was collected from a donor aged 10 to 29 with latent tuberculosis or without tuberculosis infection. Sample: PBMCs.

The CDR3: CASSPGTEIHNQPQHF. The CDR3 region has the DNA TGTGCCAGCTCACCAGGGACAGAGATTCACAATCAGCCCCAGCATTTT. The chain couples TRBV18 to TRBJ1-5; the match to TRBD1 covers 7 bases. CDR3 length equals 16 residues. Trimming took 2 bases from V and 3 from J; bases not matched to a gene: 7. Germline-derived CDR1 and CDR2 are KGHSH and LQKENI.